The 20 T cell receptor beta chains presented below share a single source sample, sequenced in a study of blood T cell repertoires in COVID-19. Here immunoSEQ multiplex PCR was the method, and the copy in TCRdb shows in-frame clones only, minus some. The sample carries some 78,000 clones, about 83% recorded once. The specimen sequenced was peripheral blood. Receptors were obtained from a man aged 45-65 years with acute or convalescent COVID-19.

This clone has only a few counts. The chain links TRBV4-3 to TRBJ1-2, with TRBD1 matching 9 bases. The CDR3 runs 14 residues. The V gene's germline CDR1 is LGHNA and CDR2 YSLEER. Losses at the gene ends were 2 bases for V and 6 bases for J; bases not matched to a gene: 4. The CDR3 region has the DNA TGCGCCAGCAGCCAAACAGGGGGCGGCGATGGCTACACCTTC. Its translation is CASSQTGGGDGYTF.

CDR3 DNA: TGTGCCAGCAGCTTTACAGGGGGCGTTACAAGCTCCTATAATTCACCCCTCCACTTT. Its translation: CASSFTGGVTSSYNSPLHF. V is TRBV7-8 and J is TRBJ1-6, with TRBD1 matching 9 bases. CDR3 length: 19 residues. Germline loops: CDR1 SGHVS, CDR2 FQNEAQ. The V and J ends lost 3 bases and 0 bases, in that order; junction bases with no gene match: 9.

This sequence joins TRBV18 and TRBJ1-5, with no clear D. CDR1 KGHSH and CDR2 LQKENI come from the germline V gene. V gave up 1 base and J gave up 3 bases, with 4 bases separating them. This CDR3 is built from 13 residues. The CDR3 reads CASSPQYNQPQHF. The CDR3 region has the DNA TGTGCCAGCTCACCACAATACAATCAGCCCCAGCATTTT.

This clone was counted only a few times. CDR3 protein: CASSSRQPWGHYEQYF. In DNA form, the CDR3 reads TGTGCCAGCAGTTCTCGACAGCCCTGGGGCCACTACGAGCAGTACTTC. The chain couples TRBV28 to TRBJ2-7; perhaps TRBD1 as D (5 bases). In germline, CDR1 is MDHEN, CDR2 SYDVKM. The CDR3 has 16 amino acids. Trimming removed 4 bases at V and 3 bases at J, with 19 bases between.

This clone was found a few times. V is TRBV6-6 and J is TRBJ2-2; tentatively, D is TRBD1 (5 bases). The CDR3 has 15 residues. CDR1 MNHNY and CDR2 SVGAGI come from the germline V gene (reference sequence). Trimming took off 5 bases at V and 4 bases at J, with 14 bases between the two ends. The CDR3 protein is CASSPQGPSTGELFF. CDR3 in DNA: TGTGCCAGCAGTCCGCAGGGCCCGTCCACCGGGGAGCTGTTTTTT.

In nucleotides, the CDR3 is TGCGCCAGCAGCCAAGTGGGACAGGGATGGGAAAAACTGTTTTTT. It is translated as CASSQVGQGWEKLFF. J is TRBJ1-4 and V is TRBV4-1, with TRBD1 identical over 9 bases. CDR1 and CDR2 (germline): MGHRA, YSYEKL. This CDR3 contains 15 residues. After removal of 1 base from V and 8 bases from J, the junction contained 5 bases not matched to a gene.

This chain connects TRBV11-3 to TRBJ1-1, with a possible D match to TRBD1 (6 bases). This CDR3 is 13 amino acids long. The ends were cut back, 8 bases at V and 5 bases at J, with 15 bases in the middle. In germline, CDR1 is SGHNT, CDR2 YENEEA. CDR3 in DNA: TGTGCCAGCGGACCCAGGGGAGAGACTGAAGCTTTCTTT. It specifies CASGPRGETEAFF.

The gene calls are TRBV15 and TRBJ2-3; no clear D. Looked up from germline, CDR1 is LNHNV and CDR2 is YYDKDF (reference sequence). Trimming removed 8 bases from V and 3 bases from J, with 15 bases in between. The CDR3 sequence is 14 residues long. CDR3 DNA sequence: TGTGCCACCGCCCTGGGCGAAAGGACAGATACGCAGTATTTT. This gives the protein CATALGERTDTQYF. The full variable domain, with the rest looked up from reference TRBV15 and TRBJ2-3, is DAMVIQNPRYQVTQFGKPVTLSCSQTLNHNVMYWYQQKSSQAPKLLFHYYDKDFNNEADTPDNFQSRRPNTSFCFLDIRSPGLGDTAMYLCATALGERTDTQYFGPGTRLTVL.

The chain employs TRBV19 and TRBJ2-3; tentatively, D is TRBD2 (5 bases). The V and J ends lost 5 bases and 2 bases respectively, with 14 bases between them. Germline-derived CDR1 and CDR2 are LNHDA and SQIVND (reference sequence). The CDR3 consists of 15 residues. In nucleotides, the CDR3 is TGTGCCAGTAGTCCAAGCGGAGGCCTCACAGATACGCAGTATTTT. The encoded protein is CASSPSGGLTDTQYF.

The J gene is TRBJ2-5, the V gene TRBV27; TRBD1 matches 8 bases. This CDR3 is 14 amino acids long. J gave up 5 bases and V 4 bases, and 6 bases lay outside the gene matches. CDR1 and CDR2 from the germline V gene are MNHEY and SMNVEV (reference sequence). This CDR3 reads CASSSDRGWETQYF. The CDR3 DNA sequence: TGTGCCAGCAGTTCCGACAGGGGTTGGGAGACCCAGTACTTC.

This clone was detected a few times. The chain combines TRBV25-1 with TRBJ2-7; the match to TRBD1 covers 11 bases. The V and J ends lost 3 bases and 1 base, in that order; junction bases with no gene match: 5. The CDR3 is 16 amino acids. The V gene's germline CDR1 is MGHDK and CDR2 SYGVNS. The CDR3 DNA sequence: TGTGCCAGCAGTGATTTCGGGACAGGGGGATCCTACGAGCAGTACTTC. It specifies CASSDFGTGGSYEQYF.

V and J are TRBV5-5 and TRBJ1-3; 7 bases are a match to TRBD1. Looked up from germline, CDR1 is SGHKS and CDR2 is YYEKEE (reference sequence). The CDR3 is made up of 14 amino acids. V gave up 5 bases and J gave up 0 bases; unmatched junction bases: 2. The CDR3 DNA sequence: TGTGCCAGCAGGGACAGGAGCTCTGGAAACACCATATATTTT. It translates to CASRDRSSGNTIYF.

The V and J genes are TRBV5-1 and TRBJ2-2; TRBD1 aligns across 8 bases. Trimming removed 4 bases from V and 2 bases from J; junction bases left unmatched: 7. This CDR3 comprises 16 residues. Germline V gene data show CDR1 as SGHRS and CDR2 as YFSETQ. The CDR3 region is CASSATGGLNTGELFF. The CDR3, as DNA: TGCGCCAGCAGCGCCACAGGGGGACTTAACACCGGGGAGCTGTTTTTT. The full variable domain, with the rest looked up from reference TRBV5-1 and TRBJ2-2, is KAGVTQTPRYLIKTRGQQVTLSCSPISGHRSVSWYQQTPGQGLQFLFEYFSETQRNKGNFPGRFSGRQFSNSRSEMNVSTLELGDSALYLCASSATGGLNTGELFFGEGSRLTVL.

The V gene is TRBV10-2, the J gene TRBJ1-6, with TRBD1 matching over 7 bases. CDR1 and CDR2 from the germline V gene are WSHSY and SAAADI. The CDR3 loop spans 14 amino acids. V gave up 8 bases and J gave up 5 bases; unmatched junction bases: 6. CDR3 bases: TGCGCCAGCTCCGGGACAGAAAATAATTCACCCCTCCACTTT. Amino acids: CASSGTENNSPLHF.

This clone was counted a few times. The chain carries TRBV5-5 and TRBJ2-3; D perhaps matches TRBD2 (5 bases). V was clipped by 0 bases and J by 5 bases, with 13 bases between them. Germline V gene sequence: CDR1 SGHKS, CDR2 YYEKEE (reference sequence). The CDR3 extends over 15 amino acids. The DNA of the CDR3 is TGTGCCAGCAGCTTGGAGGACTCAGAGGTAGATACGCAGTATTTT. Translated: CASSLEDSEVDTQYF.

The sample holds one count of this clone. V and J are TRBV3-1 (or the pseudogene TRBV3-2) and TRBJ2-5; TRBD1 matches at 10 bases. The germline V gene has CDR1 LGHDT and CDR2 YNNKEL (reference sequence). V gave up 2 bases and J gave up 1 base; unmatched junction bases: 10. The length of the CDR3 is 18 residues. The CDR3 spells CASSQSPDRGPAQETQYF. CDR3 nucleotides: TGTGCCAGCAGCCAAAGTCCAGACAGGGGGCCGGCCCAAGAGACCCAGTACTTC.

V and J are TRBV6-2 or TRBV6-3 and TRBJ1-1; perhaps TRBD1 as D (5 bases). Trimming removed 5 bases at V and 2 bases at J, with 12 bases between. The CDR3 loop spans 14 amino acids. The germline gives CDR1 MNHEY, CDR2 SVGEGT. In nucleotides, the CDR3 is TGTGCCAGCAGTGACCCGACAGTTAACACTGAAGCTTTCTTT. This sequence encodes CASSDPTVNTEAFF.

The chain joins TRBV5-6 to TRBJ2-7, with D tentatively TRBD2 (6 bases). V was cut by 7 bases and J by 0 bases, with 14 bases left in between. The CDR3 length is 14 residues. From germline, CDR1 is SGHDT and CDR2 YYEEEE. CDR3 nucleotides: TGTGCCAGCTCCGGGACTCCGAGCTCCTACGAGCAGTACTTC. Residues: CASSGTPSSYEQYF.

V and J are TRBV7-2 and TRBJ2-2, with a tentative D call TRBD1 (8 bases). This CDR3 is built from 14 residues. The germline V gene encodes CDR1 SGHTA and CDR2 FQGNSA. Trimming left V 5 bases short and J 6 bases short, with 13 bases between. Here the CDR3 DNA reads TGTGCCAGCAGCCGTACAGGGGGGGCCGGGGAGCTGTTTTTT. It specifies CASSRTGGAGELFF.

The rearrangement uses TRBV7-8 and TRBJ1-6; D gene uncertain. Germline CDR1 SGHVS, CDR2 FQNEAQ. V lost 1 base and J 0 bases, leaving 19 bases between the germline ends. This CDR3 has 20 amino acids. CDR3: CASSLVRWMGDSSYNSPLHF. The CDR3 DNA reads TGTGCCAGCAGCTTAGTTCGGTGGATGGGAGATAGCTCCTATAATTCACCCCTCCACTTT.